The TCR beta chain described here comes from a study of blood T cell repertoires in COVID-19. Produced via immunoSEQ multiplex PCR; TCRdb's table is partial and in-frame only. The sample lists roughly 260,000 clones; 87% were seen once. The CDR3 runs 17 residues. CDR1 and CDR2 from the germline V gene are SEHNR and FQNEAQ (reference sequence). V lost 5 bases and J lost 2; bases outside the gene matches: 10. Participant-reported clinical history was the basis for cohort assignment. This chain joins TRBV7-9 and TRBJ2-2; TRBD1 agrees at 8 bases. What was sequenced was PBMCs or T cells enriched from blood (not recorded which). This receptor was taken from a woman aged 30 to 39 with acute COVID-19. The CDR3 loop reads CASSKDRDLPNTGELFF. The CDR3 DNA reads TGTGCCAGCAGCAAGGACAGGGACCTACCCAACACCGGGGAGCTGTTTTTT.